This note documents a single TCR beta chain sequence. Trimming cost V 5 bases and J 6 bases; bases outside gene matches: 3. This CDR3 contains 13 residues. Assay: immunoSEQ multiplex PCR; the TCRdb copy retains only in-frame clones and omits some. The table shows fewer than 200,000 clones, with approximately 79% occurring only once. These data belong to a study of blood T cell repertoires in COVID-19. The source is a woman between 40 and 55 years old with COVID-19, enrolled during active disease. Specimen: peripheral blood. The chain joins TRBV12-3 or TRBV12-4 to TRBJ1-2; 10 nucleotides align to TRBD1. The CDR3 nucleotides are TGTGCCAGCAGTCCCGGGACAGGGGATGGCTACACCTTC. It yields the protein CASSPGTGDGYTF.